The clone carrying this T cell receptor (beta chain) has just a few counts. Its specificity is not known. Germline CDR1 and CDR2: LGHNA and YNFKEQ. This CDR3 has 17 amino acids. Trimming removed 5 bases from V and 0 bases from J; junction bases left unmatched: 13. These data are taken from a study of molecular identifiers for immune sequencing clone quantification. Study in general: With replicates, the RNA of 20,000 or 100,000 naive CD8 cells was split five ways and four were sequenced.

Study-wide results and caveats: Whereas naive cells kept under 1% of molecules in clones above 20 RNA copies, such clones held over 98% in effectors. Reportedly, one cell's Jurkat TCR RNA was detected within 1,100,000 naive CD8 cells.

The authors built bulk TCR libraries by previously described methods with listed TCR primers. TCRdb re-called the PCR reads through MiXCR, storing one row per CDR3 protein. The data show some 320,000 distinct CDR3 sequences, 20% to 25% seen once. The TCR sequence derives from a human donor in good health. Some libraries in this study had Jurkat cell RNA spiked in. V usage is TRBV4-2 and J usage is TRBJ2-7, with TRBD1 identical over 7 bases. The sequenced sample was naive CD8+ T cells from blood, with Jurkat cell RNA spiked in. The subset: FACS-sorted CD8+CD4-CCR7+CD45RA+ naive T cells. CDR3 nucleotide sequence: TGTGCCAGCAGCTTAATCCGGGACAGTGAACTCTCCTACGAGCAGTACTTC. Protein product: CASSLIRDSELSYEQYF.